These 18 T cell receptor beta chains were all obtained from the same sample, sequenced in a study of T cells after yellow fever vaccination. Via MiXCR, TCRdb re-called the 5' RACE reads, giving one row per CDR3 protein. Altogether some 670,000 distinct CDR3 sequences are present, around an eighth being singletons, with the ten largest covering under 15%. The specimen was PBMCs, collected on the day of the yellow fever booster vaccination. The origin of the receptors is a man aged 25-40 years who received the YFV17D yellow fever vaccine.

This clonotype was observed at least ten times. CDR3 in amino acids: CASSFGLATSDNSPLHF. CDR3 in DNA: TGCGCCAGCAGCTTTGGACTCGCGACATCCGATAATTCACCCCTCCACTTT. The rearrangement uses TRBV5-1 and TRBJ1-6; D call uncertain. Germline V gives CDR1 SGHRS, CDR2 YFSETQ. The V end was cut by 2 bases, the J end by 5 bases, with 17 bases between. CDR3 length: 17 residues.

This clonotype occurred many times. The gene calls are TRBV11-2 and TRBJ2-1; perhaps TRBD2 as D (6 bases). This CDR3 has 13 amino acids. V was shortened by 5 bases and J by 9 bases, with 14 bases between the two germline ends. Germline V gives CDR1 SGHAT, CDR2 FQNNGV. Here the CDR3 reads CASSTVGGGEQFF. As DNA, the CDR3 is TGTGCCAGCAGCACCGTGGGGGGAGGTGAGCAGTTCTTC.

The chain employs TRBV29-1 and TRBJ2-5; the D is unclear. This CDR3 contains 12 residues. V lost 4 bases and J lost 4, with 10 bases in between. Germline V CDR1 and CDR2: SQVTM, ANQGSEA. The CDR3 coding sequence is TGCAGCGTTGTGGACGGTATAGAGACCCAGTACTTC. Translating it yields CSVVDGIETQYF. Complete variable domain (other parts from reference TRBV29-1 and TRBJ2-5): SAVISQKPSRDICQRGTSLTIQCQVDSQVTMMFWYRQQPGQSLTLIATANQGSEATYESGFVIDKFPISRPNLTFSTLTVSNMSPEDSSIYLCSVVDGIETQYFGPGTRLLVL.

CDR3 sequence: CASSAGTGEVTEAFF. The CDR3 DNA sequence: TGTGCCAGCTCAGCCGGGACAGGGGAAGTCACTGAAGCTTTCTTT. The V gene is TRBV18, the J gene TRBJ1-1, with 10 bases fitting TRBD1. The V gene's germline CDR1 is KGHSH and CDR2 LQKENI. This CDR3 region has 15 residues. With 5 bases clipped from V and 4 bases from J, the junction kept 7 bases outside the gene matches. Full variable domain (outside the CDR3, taken from reference TRBV18 and TRBJ1-1): NAGVMQNPRHLVRRRGQEARLRCSPMKGHSHVYWYRQLPEEGLKFMVYLQKENIIDESGMPKERFSAEFPKEGPSILRIQQVVRGDSAAYFCASSAGTGEVTEAFFGQGTRLTVV.

This clonotype appeared a few times. The V and J genes are TRBV29-1 and TRBJ2-1; D is tentatively TRBD1 or TRBD2 (5 bases each). Trimming removed 0 bases from V and 15 bases from J, with 15 bases in between. Looked up from germline, CDR1 is SQVTM and CDR2 is ANQGSEA. The length of the CDR3 is 12 residues. Here the CDR3 DNA reads TGCAGCGTTGAAGATAATGCGAGGGGCCGGTTCTTC. This encodes CSVEDNARGRFF.

This clonotype was recorded at least ten times. The chain has TRBV20-1 and TRBJ1-6; D remains ambiguous. V was pared by 2 bases and J by 7 bases, with 6 bases between. The CDR3 contains 12 residues. CDR1 DFQATT and CDR2 SNEGSKA come from the germline V gene (reference sequence). The CDR3 is CSARPINSPLHF. CDR3 DNA: TGCAGTGCTAGACCAATAAATTCACCCCTCCACTTT.

This clonotype came up a few times. CDR3 amino acids: CASSRTGSGYTF. The DNA for the CDR3 is TGTGCCAGCAGCCGTACAGGGAGCGGCTACACCTTC. V usage is TRBV7-9 and J usage is TRBJ1-2; D may be TRBD1 (6 bases). Trimming shortened V by 5 bases and J by 8 bases, and 12 bases separated the two germline ends. There are 12 residues in the CDR3. Germline loops: CDR1 SEHNR, CDR2 FQNEAQ (reference sequence).

This chain connects TRBV5-1 to TRBJ1-3; D perhaps matches TRBD1 (6 bases). The CDR3 has 16 amino acids. From germline, CDR1 is SGHRS and CDR2 YFSETQ. The ends were cut back, 3 bases at V and 1 base at J, with 14 bases in the middle. The CDR3 region has the DNA TGCGCCAGCAGCTCAGACGGGGGCAGATCTGGAAACACCATATATTTT. This translates into CASSSDGGRSGNTIYF. Supplemented by reference TRBV5-1 and TRBJ1-3, the full variable domain reads KAGVTQTPRYLIKTRGQQVTLSCSPISGHRSVSWYQQTPGQGLQFLFEYFSETQRNKGNFPGRFSGRQFSNSRSEMNVSTLELGDSALYLCASSSDGGRSGNTIYFGEGSWLTVV.

This clonotype was counted a few times. V and J are TRBV12-3 or TRBV12-4 and TRBJ2-7; D is perhaps TRBD1 or TRBD2 (6 bases each). V dropped 6 bases and J dropped 2 bases, with 20 bases sitting between them. This CDR3 is built from 16 residues. This chain's CDR3 is CASRRGYSGGAYEQYF. The CDR3 bases are TGTGCCAGCAGACGGGGCTACTCCGGGGGCGCCTACGAGCAGTACTTC.

The sample holds many counts of this clonotype. The V gene is TRBV19, the J gene TRBJ2-5; the D is unclear. Germline V gene data show CDR1 as LNHDA and CDR2 as SQIVND (reference sequence). This CDR3 has 12 residues. Trimming pared 3 bases from V and 4 bases from J, leaving 6 bases between. CDR3 sequence (DNA): TGTGCCAGTAGTATGTCACCAGAGACCCAGTACTTC. Amino acid sequence: CASSMSPETQYF.

This clonotype appeared many times. The V gene is TRBV20-1, the J gene TRBJ2-2, with D perhaps given as TRBD1 or TRBD2 (6 bases each). This CDR3 is 13 amino acids long. Germline CDR1 reads DFQATT; CDR2 reads SNEGSKA (reference sequence). The V gene lost 7 bases and the J gene lost 7 bases, with 16 bases spanning the gap. The CDR3 region has the DNA TGCAGTGGGGCGGAGGGGGTTGGCGGGGAGCTGTTTTTT. As protein: CSGAEGVGGELFF.

This chain connects TRBV30 to TRBJ1-1, with D possibly being TRBD1 (5 bases). The V gene lost 6 bases and the J gene lost 8 bases, with 22 bases spanning the gap. In germline, CDR1 is GTSNPN, CDR2 SVGIG (reference sequence). This CDR3 is 14 amino acids long. The CDR3 protein is CACVTGTFTSEAFF. CDR3 sequence (DNA): TGTGCCTGCGTAACCGGGACCTTCACTTCAGAAGCTTTCTTT. The complete variable domain, with remaining parts taken from reference TRBV30 and TRBJ1-1, reads SQTIHQWPATLVQPVGSPLSLECTVEGTSNPNLYWYRQAAGRGLQLLFYSVGIGQISSEVPQNLSASRPQDRQFILSSKKLLLSDSGFYLCACVTGTFTSEAFFGQGTRLTVV.

This chain joins TRBV24-1 and TRBJ2-7; 7 positions match TRBD1. The ends lost 12 bases at V and 1 base at J; junction bases unmatched: 11. This CDR3 spans 14 amino acids. CDR1 KGHDR and CDR2 SFDVKD come from the germline V gene. Here the CDR3 reads CAAYRDRGSYEQYF. The DNA for the CDR3 is TGTGCCGCCTACCGGGACAGAGGGTCCTACGAGCAGTACTTC.

The rearrangement joins TRBV7-9 to TRBJ1-1; TRBD1 aligns across 7 bases. Germline-derived CDR1 and CDR2 are SEHNR and FQNEAQ (reference sequence). The V segment lost 6 bases and the J segment 11 bases; nucleotides outside the gene matches: 15. The CDR3 is 14 amino acids. The CDR3, as DNA: TGTGCCAGCAGTTCTACAGGGGTTGGAATCGGGGCTTTCTTT. It is translated as CASSSTGVGIGAFF.

There are many counts of this clonotype. V usage is TRBV5-5 and J usage is TRBJ2-1; TRBD2 matches 14 bases. V lost 4 bases and J lost 6; bases outside the gene matches: 6. Germline CDR1 reads SGHKS; CDR2 reads YYEKEE (reference sequence). The CDR3 contains 16 residues. The CDR3 protein is CASSPGTSGRVNEQFF. Written as DNA, the CDR3 is TGTGCCAGCAGCCCGGGGACTAGCGGGAGAGTCAATGAGCAGTTCTTC.

This clonotype was recorded a few times. This chain joins TRBV10-3 and TRBJ2-6; D tentatively reads TRBD1 or TRBD2 (5 bases each). CDR1 and CDR2 (germline): ENHRY, SYGVKD. Trimming took off 4 bases at V and 1 base at J, with 11 bases between the two ends. There are 16 residues in the CDR3. The CDR3 coding sequence is TGTGCCATCAGTGGGGGACGGAGTTCTGGGGCCAACGTCCTGACTTTC. Encoded protein: CAISGGRSSGANVLTF.

This clonotype was seen only a few times. The chain employs TRBV6-1 and TRBJ2-7, with 16 positions matching TRBD2. Looked up from germline, CDR1 is MNHNS and CDR2 is SASEGT. V dropped 6 bases and J dropped 1; count of bases not matched to a gene: 12. CDR3 length: 19 residues. CDR3 in DNA: TGTGCCAGCAGGGGGACTAGCGGGAGGGTCGGCTCCGGATCCTACGAGCAGTACTTC. This gives the protein CASRGTSGRVGSGSYEQYF.

A few counts support this clonotype. The chain is built from TRBV27 and TRBJ2-4; a weak D match, TRBD1 (5 bases). Trimming pared 5 bases from V and 7 bases from J, leaving 21 bases between. Germline assignment: CDR1 MNHEY and CDR2 SMNVEV (reference sequence). This CDR3 spans 16 amino acids. The CDR3 spells CASSPQGLHPINIQYF. The CDR3 coding sequence is TGTGCCAGCAGTCCCCAGGGTTTGCACCCCATTAACATTCAGTACTTC.